This TCR beta chain derives from a study of blood T cell repertoires in COVID-19. Whole-study context: Donors in the United States, Italy and Spain gave samples during acute or convalescent COVID-19. Nucleic acid was either cDNA or gDNA, and it came from T cells, B-cell-depleted T cells, or PBMCs.

This CDR3 has 16 amino acids. V was pared by 0 bases and J by 10 bases, with 16 bases between. In germline, CDR1 is LNHNV, CDR2 YYDKDF (reference sequence). Per the original data handling: Reference gene primer amplification in the assay estimated nucleated cell counts. Produced via immunoSEQ multiplex PCR; TCRdb's table is partial and in-frame only. That table is the source of V, J and clone size, and D and trimming were worked out from the DNA. The table records about 29,000 clones, approximately 87% of them present only once. The source material was peripheral blood. The chain uses TRBV15 and TRBJ1-6; D is undetermined. This receptor was obtained from a human donor with active COVID-19. The donor label of this sample is uncertain. The CDR3 bases are TGTGCCACCAGCAGAGACGGCCGGGGAATTGGGTCACCCCTCCACTTT. Amino acid sequence: CATSRDGRGIGSPLHF.